This is a list of T cell receptor beta chains from one sample in a study of T cell clusters in autoimmune cytopenias. TCRdb reanalyzed the multiplex PCR reads and collapses them to one entry per CDR3 protein, without DNA. The sample features 3,000 to 4,500 distinct CDR3 sequences, with roughly 15% in its top ten. Source material: peripheral blood. The receptors were sampled from a human donor with an autoimmune cytopenia or autoimmune hepatitis (not recorded which). Both conserved end residues are part of each CDR3. Clone size appears in some rows only: once, few, many, or a class for an expanded clone.

J gene: TRBJ2-3; clone size: medium-sized; CDR3 length: 14; V gene: TRBV12-3/TRBV12-4; CDR3 protein: CASSLGTGSDTQYF
J gene: TRBJ2-3; clone size: medium-sized; CDR3 length: 15; V gene: TRBV6-5; CDR3 protein: CASSLTSGGPDTQYF
J gene: TRBJ2-1; clone size: medium-sized; CDR3 length: 17; V gene: TRBV6-5; CDR3 protein: CASSYDQAGGEYNEQFF
J gene: TRBJ2-1; clone size: .; CDR3 length: 12; V gene: TRBV12-5; CDR3 protein: CASGFDRSEQFF
J gene: TRBJ2-5; clone size: medium-sized; CDR3 length: 16; V gene: TRBV6-2/TRBV6-3; CDR3 protein: CASSLLRQGPQETQYF
J gene: TRBJ1-6; clone size: medium-sized; CDR3 length: 17; V gene: TRBV6-5; CDR3 protein: CASRRSPGQGLNSPLHF
J gene: TRBJ1-3; clone size: .; CDR3 length: 13; V gene: TRBV6-5; CDR3 protein: CATRTGSGNTIYF
J gene: TRBJ2-5; clone size: medium-sized; CDR3 length: 16; V gene: TRBV30; CDR3 protein: CAWSILPGGFGETQYF
J gene: TRBJ2-7; clone size: medium-sized; CDR3 length: 17; V gene: TRBV5-6; CDR3 protein: CASSLSAMDRLGYEQYF
J gene: TRBJ2-5; clone size: .; CDR3 length: 16; V gene: TRBV5-6; CDR3 protein: CASNTGTVGNWETQYF
J gene: TRBJ2-6; clone size: medium-sized; CDR3 length: 14; V gene: TRBV6-2/TRBV6-3; CDR3 protein: CASSYNSGANVLTF